The source of this TCR beta chain is a study of identical twins. The study, taken as a whole, reports: Twin sharing of out-of-frame TCR alpha was underestimated by models in monozygotic pairs.

This clonotype was found a few times. The antigen is not known. Each CDR3 protein gets one entry after TCRdb re-called the 5' RACE reads with MiXCR. The sample has 470,000 or so distinct CDR3 sequences; less than 25% are singletons. These same data were also listed under a study on T cells expressing NK-cell markers. That work contributes: Of eight sequenced donors, seven were HCMV-seropositive and one HCMV-seronegative.

Specimen: CD4+ T cells sorted from blood. This TCR was recovered from a woman aged 18-35 years in good health.

Here the CDR3 DNA reads TGCAGTGCTTTCGGACAGGGGAGGAACACTGAAGCTTTCTTT. This sequence encodes CSAFGQGRNTEAFF. The genes are TRBV20-1 and TRBJ1-1, with TRBD1 matching over 9 bases. This CDR3 spans 14 amino acids. Germline CDR1 DFQATT, CDR2 SNEGSKA (reference sequence). The trim removed 5 bases at V and 1 base at J, leaving 5 bases unmatched.